Listed below are T cell receptor beta chains from one sample, sequenced in a study of cytomegalovirus exposure and HLA in healthy donors. Clones were read by immunoSEQ multiplex PCR, and TCRdb kept only the in-frame ones, dropping some. The sample lists roughly 98,000 clones, around 80% occurring once. Material: PBMCs. These receptor sequences come from a man in his forties or fifties in good health and CMV-seronegative. Both conserved end residues are part of each CDR3. D genes are given only for firm matches. Size is omitted from some rows. Given values are once, few, many or a class for expanded clones.

V gene	J gene	clone size	D gene	CDR3 DNA	CDR3 protein
TRBV6-1	TRBJ2-5	.	.	TGTGCCAGCAGCCCAACCACGGGGTGGGAGACCCAGTACTTC	CASSPTTGWETQYF
TRBV4-1	TRBJ2-3	.	.	TGCGCCAGCAGCCAAGATTCACCTACCACGGGAGATACGCAGTATTTT	CASSQDSPTTGDTQYF
TRBV9	TRBJ1-3	.	.	TGTGCCAGCAGCGTAGGGGCAGTAACCTCTGGAAACACCATATATTTT	CASSVGAVTSGNTIYF
TRBV4-3	TRBJ1-2	.	TRBD1	TGCGCCAGCAGCCAAGATCGAGGACAGGGGCATATCTATGGCTACACCTTC	CASSQDRGQGHIYGYTF
TRBV18	TRBJ2-5	.	TRBD1	TGTGCCAGCTCACCCAGGACAGGGCAAGAGACCCAGTACTTC	CASSPRTGQETQYF
TRBV7-9	TRBJ2-1	.	TRBD2	TGTGCCAGCAGCGCCGGGGGGGATTCCTACAATGAGCAGTTCTTC	CASSAGGDSYNEQFF
TRBV19	TRBJ1-1	.	TRBD1	TGTGCCAGTATGGACAGGAGGGGAGTACAGACTGAAGCTTTCTTT	CASMDRRGVQTEAFF
TRBV18	TRBJ2-1	.	.	TGTGCCAGCTCACTCGGGACACCAAACAATGAGCAGTTCTTC	CASSLGTPNNEQFF
TRBV6-1	TRBJ2-2	once	TRBD1	TGTGCCAGCAGGGGACAGGTCACCGGGGAGCTGTTTTTT	CASRGQVTGELFF
TRBV2	TRBJ2-7	.	TRBD2	TGTGCCAGCAGTGAAGTGATGCGGGGGAGCTACGAGCAGTACTTC	CASSEVMRGSYEQYF
TRBV14	TRBJ2-2	.	TRBD1	TGTGCCAGCAGCCAATGGGACAGGAACACCGGGGAGCTGTTTTTT	CASSQWDRNTGELFF
TRBV7-9	TRBJ2-3	.	.	TGTGCCAGCAGCTTAGGCTACTTGGCAGATACGCAGTATTTT	CASSLGYLADTQYF
TRBV7-9	TRBJ1-5	.	TRBD1	TGTGCCAGCAGCCGAGCCGGGACAGGGCCCGTCGGTCAGCCCCAGCATTTT	CASSRAGTGPVGQPQHF
TRBV6-1	TRBJ1-4	.	.	TGTGCCAGCCGAGATGGAAAACTGTTTTTT	CASRDGKLFF
TRBV6-1	TRBJ2-1	.	.	TGTGCCAGCGAGGGCAATGAGCAGTTCTTC	CASEGNEQFF
TRBV4-1	TRBJ1-2	.	.	TGCGCCAGCAGCCCCCAAGTCAGAGGGAGCTATGGCTACACCTTC	CASSPQVRGSYGYTF
TRBV7-8	TRBJ1-5	.	.	TGTGCCAGCTCCGACAATAGGGGTCAGCCCCAGCATTTT	CASSDNRGQPQHF
TRBV27	TRBJ2-7	.	.	TGTGCCAGCAGCCCCCCCGGAGGGCGGCTCTACGAGCAGTACTTC	CASSPPGGRLYEQYF
TRBV7-9	TRBJ1-5	.	.	TGTGCCAGCAGTAAGGAGAATAGCAATCAGCCCCAGCATTTT	CASSKENSNQPQHF
TRBV6-1	TRBJ2-7	.	TRBD2	TGTGCCAGCGGGAGGGGTCCCGTTGCCGAGCAGTACTTC	CASGRGPVAEQYF
TRBV5-4	TRBJ2-7	.	TRBD1	TGTGCCAGCAGCTTGACGGGACAGGGGGCTGGCGAGCAGTACTTC	CASSLTGQGAGEQYF
TRBV6-1	TRBJ1-2	.	TRBD1	TGTGCCAGCAGTGTTAGCACAGGGGGTCCTAACTATGGCTACACCTTC	CASSVSTGGPNYGYTF
TRBV7-9	TRBJ2-2	.	.	TGTGCCACCCAGAACACCGGGGAGCTGTTTTTT	CATQNTGELFF
TRBV7-9	TRBJ2-7	.	.	TGTGCCAGCAGCATACAGGACTACGAGCAGTACTTC	CASSIQDYEQYF
TRBV4-1	TRBJ2-1	.	TRBD2	TGCGCCAGCAGCCGAGAGGGCGGGGGGCCCCTGGGGAATGAGCAGTTCTTC	CASSREGGGPLGNEQFF
TRBV5-6	TRBJ1-4	.	.	TGTGCCAGCAGCTTGCGGTTAGATAATGAAAAACTGTTTTTT	CASSLRLDNEKLFF
TRBV28	TRBJ2-2	.	TRBD2	TGTGCCAGCACGAGGACTAGCGGGGGAGGCACCGGGGAGCTGTTTTTT	CASTRTSGGGTGELFF
TRBV5-1	TRBJ2-2	.	.	TGCGCCAGCACCACCAGTTTAGGGACACAATACACCGGGGAGCTGTTTTTT	CASTTSLGTQYTGELFF
TRBV5-1	TRBJ2-7	.	TRBD2	TGCGCCAGCAGCTCAAAAGGAGACCCGGGACTAGCGGCCTACGAGCAGTACTTC	CASSSKGDPGLAAYEQYF
TRBV21-1	TRBJ2-3	.	.	TGTGCCAGCAGCAAAGTCGCAGGGGCAGATACGCAGTATTTT	CASSKVAGADTQYF
TRBV2	TRBJ1-5	.	.	TGTGCCAGCAGTAAAAAGGGTTTACAGGATCAGCCCCAGCATTTT	CASSKKGLQDQPQHF
TRBV7-2	TRBJ2-1	.	.	TGTGCCAGCAGCTTAGTTGGCAGGAACAATGAGCAGTTCTTC	CASSLVGRNNEQFF